What follows describes a single T cell receptor beta chain. The target antigen is unknown. The entry originates in a study of graft-versus-host responses after intestinal transplantation. Germline V lookup: CDR1 MNHEY, CDR2 SVGAGI. This CDR3 has 14 amino acids. Germline trimming cut 4 bases from V and 14 bases from J; bases unmatched to any gene: 11. Sequenced by immunoSEQ multiplex PCR; TCRdb stores in-frame clones only, minus some. In the table there are some 120,000 clones, less than 95% of which are singletons. Study outcomes and limitations: Early after transplant, HvG declines were associated with peak levels of circulating GvH clones.

Sequencing was performed on unstimulated CD4+ T cells sorted from spleen or lymph node cells, taken before intestinal transplant. The V call is TRBV6-5, the J call TRBJ2-5, with 12 bases that match TRBD2. The TCR originated in a human donor who received an intestinal transplant. This chain's CDR3 is CASSSTLTSGGLYF. CDR3 nucleotide sequence: TGTGCCAGCAGTTCCACACTGACTAGCGGGGGCCTCTACTTC.